Listed below are T cell receptor beta chains from one sample, sequenced in a study of T cell responses to AZD1222 COVID-19 vaccine. Here immunoSEQ multiplex PCR was the method, and the copy in TCRdb shows in-frame clones only, minus some. The table includes roughly 150,000 clones, about 91% detected once. This specimen was peripheral blood, taken on day 0 of AZD1222 vaccination. Every receptor here comes from an adult in good health. Each CDR3 is given with its conserved first and last residue. The order of the fields is clone size, V gene, J gene, D gene, CDR3 protein, CDR3 DNA. D genes are given only for firm matches. The listing skips clone size in some rows; elsewhere it reads once, few, many or a size class.

-	TRBV4-1	TRBJ1-2	-	CASSQPTQGLRYGYTF	TGCGCCAGCAGCCAGCCAACTCAGGGGTTACGATATGGCTACACCTTC
-	TRBV11-2	TRBJ2-7	-	CASSFRGGREQGRYEQYF	TGTGCCAGCAGCTTCCGTGGGGGTCGAGAACAGGGTCGGTACGAGCAGTACTTC
once	TRBV25-1	TRBJ1-2	TRBD1	CASIAPGTGYGYTF	TGTGCCAGCATCGCGCCCGGGACAGGATATGGCTACACCTTC
-	TRBV7-8	TRBJ2-2	-	CASSSTQGPNTGELFF	TGTGCCAGCAGCAGCACTCAGGGGCCTAACACCGGGGAGCTGTTTTTT
-	TRBV27	TRBJ1-1	-	CASSSPPRSRGEAFF	TGTGCCAGCAGTTCCCCCCCTAGGAGCCGGGGTGAAGCTTTCTTT
once	TRBV7-9	TRBJ2-5	-	CASSLLSGQETQYF	TGTGCCAGCAGCTTACTTTCAGGCCAAGAGACCCAGTACTTC
-	TRBV7-2	TRBJ1-3	-	CASSPDPAFHSGNTIYF	TGTGCCAGCAGCCCAGACCCAGCCTTCCACTCTGGAAACACCATATATTTT
-	TRBV4-2	TRBJ2-1	TRBD2	CASSQDGLAGFNEQFF	TGTGCCAGCAGCCAAGACGGCCTAGCGGGATTCAATGAGCAGTTCTTC
few	TRBV2	TRBJ1-4	TRBD1	CASRRQGGEEKLFF	TGTGCCAGCAGGAGACAGGGGGGAGAAGAAAAACTGTTTTTT
-	TRBV6-5	TRBJ2-2	-	CASSYEARLLPGELFF	TGTGCCAGCAGTTACGAGGCCCGCCTCCTCCCCGGGGAGCTGTTTTTT
-	TRBV11-3	TRBJ1-1	TRBD1	CASSSEGQGGGEAFF	TGTGCCAGCAGCTCAGAGGGACAGGGAGGAGGTGAAGCTTTCTTT